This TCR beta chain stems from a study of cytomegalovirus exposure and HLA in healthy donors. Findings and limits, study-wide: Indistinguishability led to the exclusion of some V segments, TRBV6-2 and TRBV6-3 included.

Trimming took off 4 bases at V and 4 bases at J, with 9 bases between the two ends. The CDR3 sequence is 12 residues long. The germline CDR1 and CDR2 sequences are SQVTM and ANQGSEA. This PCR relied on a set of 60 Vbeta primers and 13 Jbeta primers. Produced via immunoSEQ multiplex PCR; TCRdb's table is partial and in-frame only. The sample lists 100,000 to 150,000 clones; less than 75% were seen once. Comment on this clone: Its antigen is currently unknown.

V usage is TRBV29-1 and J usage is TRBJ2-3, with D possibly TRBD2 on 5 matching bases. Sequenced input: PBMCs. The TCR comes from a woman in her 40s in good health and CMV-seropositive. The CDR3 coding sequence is TGCAGCGTTGCAGGAGGAGCAGATACGCAGTATTTT. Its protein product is CSVAGGADTQYF.